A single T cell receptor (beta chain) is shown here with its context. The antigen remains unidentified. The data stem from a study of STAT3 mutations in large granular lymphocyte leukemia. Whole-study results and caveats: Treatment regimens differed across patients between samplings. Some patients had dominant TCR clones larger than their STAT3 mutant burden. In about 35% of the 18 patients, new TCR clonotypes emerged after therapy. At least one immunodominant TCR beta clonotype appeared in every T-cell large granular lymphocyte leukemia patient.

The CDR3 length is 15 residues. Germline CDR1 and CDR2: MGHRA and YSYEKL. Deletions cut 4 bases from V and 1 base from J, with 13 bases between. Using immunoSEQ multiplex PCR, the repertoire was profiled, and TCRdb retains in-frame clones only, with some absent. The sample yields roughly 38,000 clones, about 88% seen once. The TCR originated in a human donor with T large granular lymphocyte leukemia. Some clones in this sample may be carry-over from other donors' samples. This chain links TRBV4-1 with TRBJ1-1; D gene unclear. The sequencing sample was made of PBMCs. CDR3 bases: TGCGCCAGCAGCCGAAGTGAACGGGAGAACACTGAAGCTTTCTTT. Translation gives CASSRSERENTEAFF.